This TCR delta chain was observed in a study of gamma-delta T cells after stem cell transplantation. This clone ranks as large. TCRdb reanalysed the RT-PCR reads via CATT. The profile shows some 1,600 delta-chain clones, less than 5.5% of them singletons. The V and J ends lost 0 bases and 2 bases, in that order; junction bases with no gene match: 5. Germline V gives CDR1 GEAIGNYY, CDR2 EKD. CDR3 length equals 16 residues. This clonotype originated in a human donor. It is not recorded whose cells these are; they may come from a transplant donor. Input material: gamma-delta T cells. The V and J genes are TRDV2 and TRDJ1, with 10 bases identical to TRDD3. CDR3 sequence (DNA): TGTGCCTGTGACACCGCAGAACTGGGGGATACCGATAAACTCATCTTT. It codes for CACDTAELGDTDKLIF.